These 24 T cell receptor beta chains share one sample of origin, sequenced in a study of cytomegalovirus exposure and HLA in healthy donors. The PCR ran on 60 Vbeta and 13 Jbeta primers. Here immunoSEQ multiplex PCR was the method, and the copy in TCRdb shows in-frame clones only, minus some. The repertoire holds 130,000 to 150,000 clones, with about 80% as singletons. The sample taken for sequencing was PBMCs. Receptors were obtained from a woman aged 18-35 years in good health and CMV-seropositive.

Concerning this clone itself: The same CDR3 also results from other DNA sequences found in this sample. This chain uses TRBV5-1 with TRBJ2-7; a weak D match, TRBD2 (7 bases). Germline V CDR1 and CDR2: SGHRS, YFSETQ. The CDR3 extends over 14 amino acids. Trimming removed 1 base from V and 3 bases from J, with 11 bases in between. CDR3 bases: TGCGCCAGCAGCTTGAACAGGGAGGGCTACGAGCAGTACTTC. It codes for CASSLNREGYEQYF.

V gene TRBV19 combines with J gene TRBJ1-2; D is possibly TRBD1 (5 bases). Germline CDR1 is LNHDA and CDR2 is SQIVND (reference sequence). The CDR3 contains 13 residues. Between the trimmed V and J ends, which lost 3 bases and 8 bases, there was a span of 13 bases. CDR3 in amino acids: CASSMSRVGGYTF. The CDR3 region has the DNA TGTGCCAGTAGTATGTCCAGGGTCGGCGGCTACACCTTC. Together with reference TRBV19 and TRBJ1-2, the CDR3 gives the full variable domain: DGGITQSPKYLFRKEGQNVTLSCEQNLNHDAMYWYRQDPGQGLRLIYYSQIVNDFQKGDIAEGYSVSREKKESFPLTVTSAQKNPTAFYLCASSMSRVGGYTFGSGTRLTVV.

This clone was seen more than once but under ten times. CDR3 loop: CASSAQANYGYTF. The DNA for the CDR3 is TGTGCCAGTAGTGCTCAGGCTAACTATGGCTACACCTTC. This chain links TRBV19 with TRBJ1-2; the D is unclear. The length of the CDR3 is 13 residues. Germline V CDR1 and CDR2: LNHDA, SQIVND (reference sequence). V gave up 5 bases and J gave up 0 bases, with 7 bases separating them.

J is TRBJ1-1 and V is TRBV27, with D unclear. Germline CDR1 reads MNHEY; CDR2 reads SMNVEV (reference sequence). V was trimmed by 3 bases and J by 2 bases, leaving 10 bases between them. The CDR3 is made up of 14 amino acids. The CDR3 is CASSLYSTNTEAFF. The DNA for the CDR3 is TGTGCCAGCAGTTTGTACAGTACTAACACTGAAGCTTTCTTT.

The V call is TRBV14, the J call TRBJ1-2; TRBD1 aligns across 9 bases. The CDR3 sequence is 15 residues long. From germline, CDR1 is SGHDN and CDR2 FVKESK. J lost 4 bases, V lost 2 bases, and 5 bases had no gene match. The chain's CDR3 is CASSQTGGGFYGYTF. The CDR3 DNA reads TGTGCCAGCAGCCAAACAGGGGGCGGATTCTATGGCTACACCTTC.

The chain couples TRBV7-2 to TRBJ1-2; D may be TRBD1 (5 bases). The CDR3 extends over 17 amino acids. V lost 5 bases and J lost 1, with 20 bases in between. Germline CDR1 SGHTA, CDR2 FQGNSA. In nucleotides, the CDR3 is TGTGCCAGCAGCGCAACATTCTCAGGGAGGGGTAACTATGGCTACACCTTC. It specifies CASSATFSGRGNYGYTF.

The chain recombines TRBV6-1 with TRBJ1-4, with a possible D match to TRBD1 (5 bases). CDR1 and CDR2 (germline): MNHNS, SASEGT. V lost 4 bases and J 8 bases, leaving 20 bases between the germline ends. The CDR3 is made up of 16 amino acids. In DNA form, the CDR3 reads TGTGCCAGCAGTGGAGCCTCGGGACTCGGAGGGGAAAAACTGTTTTTT. Its translation: CASSGASGLGGEKLFF.

The rearrangement links TRBV28 to TRBJ1-5; 9 bases are a match to TRBD1. With 7 bases clipped from V and 3 bases from J, the junction kept 7 bases outside the gene matches. CDR1 MDHEN and CDR2 SYDVKM come from the germline V gene. The CDR3 sequence is 15 residues long. This CDR3 is CASTRDRVNNQPQHF. The CDR3 DNA is TGTGCCAGCACCCGGGACAGGGTTAACAATCAGCCCCAGCATTTT.

This clone has only a few counts. This chain connects TRBV29-1 to TRBJ1-4; D is uncertain. Germline loops: CDR1 SQVTM, CDR2 ANQGSEA. This CDR3 comprises 11 residues. Trimming stripped 7 bases from V and 6 bases from J, with 9 bases between. The CDR3 nucleotides read TGCAGCGGCCAGTCCGATGAAAAACTGTTTTTT. This codes for CSGQSDEKLFF. The full variable domain, rest sourced from reference TRBV29-1 and TRBJ1-4, is SAVISQKPSRDICQRGTSLTIQCQVDSQVTMMFWYRQQPGQSLTLIATANQGSEATYESGFVIDKFPISRPNLTFSTLTVSNMSPEDSSIYLCSGQSDEKLFFGSGTQLSVL.

V gene TRBV27 combines with J gene TRBJ1-1; no definite D call. This CDR3 region has 12 residues. CDR1 MNHEY and CDR2 SMNVEV come from the germline V gene (reference sequence). Trimming left V 10 bases short and J 3 bases short, with 12 bases between. The CDR3 sequence is CATRRGDTEAFF. CDR3 sequence (DNA): TGTGCCACCCGGCGAGGAGACACTGAAGCTTTCTTT.

The chain couples TRBV4-1 to TRBJ1-1; D is unresolved. Germline CDR1 and CDR2: MGHRA and YSYEKL. V was clipped by 4 bases and J by 5 bases, with 29 bases between them. This CDR3 region has 19 residues. The CDR3 coding sequence is TGCGCCAGCAGCCCAGGAGGTTTTGGCCAGACTCCTTTTCTGACTGAAGCTTTCTTT. It is translated as CASSPGGFGQTPFLTEAFF.

The chain employs TRBV28 and TRBJ1-2; unclear D gene. V lost 6 bases, J lost 5 bases, and 13 bases lay in between. The CDR3 consists of 13 residues. CDR1 MDHEN and CDR2 SYDVKM come from the germline V gene. The CDR3, as DNA: TGTGCCAGCAGCCGACTCGGATCGTATGGCTACACCTTC. This gives the protein CASSRLGSYGYTF.

This clone has just one count. This sequence joins TRBV27 and TRBJ2-5; maybe TRBD2 (6 bases). The V gene lost 4 bases and the J gene lost 5 bases, with 11 bases spanning the gap. The CDR3 has 13 amino acids. Germline loops: CDR1 MNHEY, CDR2 SMNVEV (reference sequence). The CDR3 coding sequence is TGTGCCAGCAGTTCGGACTACCCGGAGACCCAGTACTTC. It encodes CASSSDYPETQYF.

This chain joins TRBV13 and TRBJ1-1; TRBD1 aligns across 7 bases. The CDR3 is 14 residues long. Germline loops: CDR1 PRHDT, CDR2 FYEKMQ (reference sequence). With 5 bases clipped from V and 4 bases from J, the junction kept 7 bases outside the gene matches. CDR3 amino acids: CASSLTDRATEAFF. DNA for the CDR3: TGTGCCAGCAGCCTAACCGACAGGGCCACTGAAGCTTTCTTT.

The chain carries TRBV6-5 and TRBJ1-2, with 7 nucleotides matching TRBD1. The CDR3 spans 15 residues. Germline assignment: CDR1 MNHEY and CDR2 SVGAGI. J was trimmed by 4 bases and V by 6 bases; bases with no gene match: 11. The DNA of the CDR3 is TGTGCCAGCAGCTCCCACCCGGGACAGCTCTATGGCTACACCTTC. This gives the protein CASSSHPGQLYGYTF.

The V gene is TRBV29-1, the J gene TRBJ2-1, with 9 bases aligning to TRBD1. The CDR3 sequence is 13 residues long. The germline V gene has CDR1 SQVTM and CDR2 ANQGSEA. With 7 bases clipped from V and 9 bases from J, the junction kept 10 bases outside the gene matches. CDR3 DNA sequence: TGCAGCGGCCCCGGGACAGGGTATGGTGAGCAGTTCTTC. Translating it yields CSGPGTGYGEQFF.

CDR3 nucleotides: TGCAGCGCGACCGGGACAGGGGCCTACAATGAGCAGTTCTTC. Protein: CSATGTGAYNEQFF. The chain couples TRBV29-1 to TRBJ2-1, with 10 bases matching TRBD1. The CDR3 contains 14 residues. Germline V gene data show CDR1 as SQVTM and CDR2 as ANQGSEA. Losses at the gene ends were 7 bases for V and 2 bases for J; bases not matched to a gene: 5.

This clone has only a few counts. The rearrangement joins TRBV27 to TRBJ2-1; 7 bases fit TRBD2. The germline V gene encodes CDR1 MNHEY and CDR2 SMNVEV (reference sequence). V lost 6 bases and J lost 10; bases outside the gene matches: 18. The CDR3 totals 16 residues. DNA of the CDR3: TGTGCCAGCAGCGAGTTGGTAGCGGGTCCTGGGGGGGAGCAGTTCTTC. Translation gives CASSELVAGPGGEQFF.

CDR3 bases: TGCGCCAGCAGCCAAGACGCGGGCCCGGGGTATGGCTACACCTTC. It codes for CASSQDAGPGYGYTF. V gene TRBV4-1 combines with J gene TRBJ1-2; no reliable D call. V lost 0 bases and J lost 5, with 13 bases in between. Per the germline V gene, CDR1 is MGHRA and CDR2 is YSYEKL. CDR3 length: 15 residues.

This chain connects TRBV7-8 to TRBJ2-2, with TRBD1 matching 7 bases. This CDR3 region has 15 residues. Germline V CDR1 and CDR2: SGHVS, FQNEAQ. V lost 4 bases, J lost 4 bases, and 6 bases stayed unmatched. The DNA for the CDR3 is TGTGCCAGCAGCTCTTCGGGACAGAGCACCGGGGAGCTGTTTTTT. Encoded protein: CASSSSGQSTGELFF.

The chain employs TRBV14 and TRBJ1-1; possibly TRBD1 for D (5 bases). Between the trimmed V and J ends, which lost 2 bases and 5 bases, there was a span of 18 bases. Germline lookup yields CDR1 SGHDN and CDR2 FVKESK. CDR3 length: 16 amino acids. The DNA for the CDR3 is TGTGCCAGCAGCCAATCCGGGGGGGATTTATGGACTGAAGCTTTCTTT. Translation: CASSQSGGDLWTEAFF.

This chain uses TRBV29-1 with TRBJ2-4, with a weak D call TRBD1 (5 bases). With 6 bases removed from V and 0 bases from J, the gap between germline ends came to 9 bases. The CDR3 sequence is 13 residues long. The V gene's germline CDR1 is SQVTM and CDR2 ANQGSEA. The chain's CDR3 is CSVGHLAKNIQYF. DNA of the CDR3: TGCAGCGTAGGACACTTAGCCAAAAACATTCAGTACTTC.

The chain has TRBV10-1 and TRBJ2-2; 7 bases align to TRBD1. Germline V gene data show CDR1 as WNHNN and CDR2 as SYGVQD (reference sequence). CDR3 length: 16 amino acids. With 6 bases clipped from V and 1 base from J, the junction kept 8 bases outside the gene matches. CDR3 in amino acids: CASSPVTGRNTGELFF. DNA for the CDR3: TGCGCCAGCAGCCCTGTGACAGGGAGGAACACCGGGGAGCTGTTTTTT.

V and J are TRBV15 and TRBJ2-2; tentatively, D is TRBD1 (7 bases). The CDR3 runs 15 residues. The germline gives CDR1 LNHNV, CDR2 YYDKDF (reference sequence). V dropped 1 base and J dropped 6 bases, with 12 bases sitting between them. CDR3 coding DNA: TGTGCCACCAGCAGAGTTTCCAGGGGGGCCGGGGAGCTGTTTTTT. This encodes CATSRVSRGAGELFF.